The TCR beta chain under discussion was sequenced for a study of OX40 agonist ivuxolimab in advanced cancers. About the research overall: A partial response was reached by three patients: one with hepatocellular carcinoma and two with cutaneous melanoma. Notes on the study in general: The study found that CD8+ T cells averaged more expanded clones than CD4+. Blood T cells, both CD4+ and CD8+, expanded clonally by week 6 at 0.1 to 3.0 mg/kg.

CDR1 and CDR2 (germline): MNHEY, SMNVEV (reference sequence). The CDR3 runs to 13 residues. V lost 3 bases, J lost 3 bases, and 6 bases lay in between. TCRdb's table, derived via immunoSEQ multiplex PCR, lists solely in-frame clones and lacks some. The sample consists of 50,000 or so clones, 85% to 95% of them appearing once. A remark on this clone: Antigen specificity is unknown.

This sequence originates from an adult with an advanced solid tumor such as melanoma, head and neck, liver or kidney cancer. The V and J genes are TRBV27 and TRBJ2-1; D gene unclear. Here the sequenced sample was CD4+ or CD8+ T cells sorted from blood, taken in a trial of the OX40 agonist ivuxolimab. CDR3 sequence reads: CASSLSDYNEQFF. The CDR3 coding sequence is TGTGCCAGCAGTTTGAGCGACTACAATGAGCAGTTCTTC.